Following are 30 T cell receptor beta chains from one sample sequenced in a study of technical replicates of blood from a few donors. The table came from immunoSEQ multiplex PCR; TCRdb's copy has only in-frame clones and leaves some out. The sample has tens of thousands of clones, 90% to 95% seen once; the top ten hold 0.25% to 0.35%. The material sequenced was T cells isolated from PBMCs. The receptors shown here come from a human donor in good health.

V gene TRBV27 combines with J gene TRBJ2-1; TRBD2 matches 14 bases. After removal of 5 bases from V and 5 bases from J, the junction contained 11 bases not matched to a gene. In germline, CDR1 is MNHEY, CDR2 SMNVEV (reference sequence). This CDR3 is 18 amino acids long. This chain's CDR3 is CASSTSGTSGSVDNEQFF. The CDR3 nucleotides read TGTGCCAGCAGTACCTCCGGGACTAGCGGGAGTGTTGACAATGAGCAGTTCTTC.

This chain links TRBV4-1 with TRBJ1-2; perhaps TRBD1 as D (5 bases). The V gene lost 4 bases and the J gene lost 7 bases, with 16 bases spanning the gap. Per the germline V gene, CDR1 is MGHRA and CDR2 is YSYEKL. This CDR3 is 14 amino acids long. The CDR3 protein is CASSLWGRRSGYTF. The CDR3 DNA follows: TGCGCCAGCAGCCTGTGGGGCCGACGGAGTGGCTACACCTTC.

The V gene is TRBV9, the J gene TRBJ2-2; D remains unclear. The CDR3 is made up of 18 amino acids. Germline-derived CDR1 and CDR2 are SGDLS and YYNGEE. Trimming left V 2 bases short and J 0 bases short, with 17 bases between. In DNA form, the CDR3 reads TGTGCCAGCAGCGTCCCCGATGGGTGGGCCCCGAACACCGGGGAGCTGTTTTTT. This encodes CASSVPDGWAPNTGELFF.

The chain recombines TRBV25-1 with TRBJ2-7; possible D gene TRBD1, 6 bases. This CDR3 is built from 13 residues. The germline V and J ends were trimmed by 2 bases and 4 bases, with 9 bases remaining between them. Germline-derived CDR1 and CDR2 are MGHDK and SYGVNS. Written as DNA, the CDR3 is TGTGCCAGCAGTGAAATGGGGGCGTACGAGCAGTACTTC. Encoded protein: CASSEMGAYEQYF.

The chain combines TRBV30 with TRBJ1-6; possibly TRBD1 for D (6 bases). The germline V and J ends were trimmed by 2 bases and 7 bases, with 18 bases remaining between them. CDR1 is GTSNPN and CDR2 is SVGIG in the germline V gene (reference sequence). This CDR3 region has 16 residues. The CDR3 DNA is TGTGCCTGGAGTTCGCAGGGGTTAGCGGGCAATTCACCCCTCCACTTT. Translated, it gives CAWSSQGLAGNSPLHF. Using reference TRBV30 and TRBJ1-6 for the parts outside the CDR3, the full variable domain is SQTIHQWPATLVQPVGSPLSLECTVEGTSNPNLYWYRQAAGRGLQLLFYSVGIGQISSEVPQNLSASRPQDRQFILSSKKLLLSDSGFYLCAWSSQGLAGNSPLHFGNGTRLTVT.

This CDR3 reads CASSLGGRAGQETQYF. The CDR3 DNA is TGTGCCAGCAGCTTAGGAGGCAGGGCAGGGCAAGAGACCCAGTACTTC. J is TRBJ2-5 and V is TRBV11-2; the D gene is possibly TRBD1 (5 bases). The germline gives CDR1 SGHAT, CDR2 FQNNGV. The V and J ends lost 1 base and 2 bases respectively, with 14 bases between them. The CDR3 covers 16 residues.

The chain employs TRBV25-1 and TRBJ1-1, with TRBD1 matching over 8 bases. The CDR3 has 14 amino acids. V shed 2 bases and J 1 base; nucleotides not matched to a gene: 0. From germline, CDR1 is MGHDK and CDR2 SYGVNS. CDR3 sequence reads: CASSEGQGNTEAFF. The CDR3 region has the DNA TGTGCCAGCAGTGAAGGACAGGGGAACACTGAAGCTTTCTTT.

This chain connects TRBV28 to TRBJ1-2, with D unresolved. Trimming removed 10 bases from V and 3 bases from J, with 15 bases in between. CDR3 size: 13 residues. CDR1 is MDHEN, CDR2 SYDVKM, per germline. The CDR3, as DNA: TGTGCCACCTCCCCAACGGTATACTATGGCTACACCTTC. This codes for CATSPTVYYGYTF.

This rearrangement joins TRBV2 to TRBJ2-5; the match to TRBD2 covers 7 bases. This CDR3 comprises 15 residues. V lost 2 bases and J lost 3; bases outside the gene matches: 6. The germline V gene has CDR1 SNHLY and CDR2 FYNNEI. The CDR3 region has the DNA TGTGCCAGCAGTGAACTACTACTAGCGAAAGAGACCCAGTACTTC. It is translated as CASSELLLAKETQYF.

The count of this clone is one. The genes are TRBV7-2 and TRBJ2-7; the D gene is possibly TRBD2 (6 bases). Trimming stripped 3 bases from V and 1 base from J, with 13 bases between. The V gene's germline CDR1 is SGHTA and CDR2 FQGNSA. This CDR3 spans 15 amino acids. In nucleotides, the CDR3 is TGTGCCAGCAGCTTCCGGGAGCAGGGTTCCTACGAGCAGTACTTC. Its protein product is CASSFREQGSYEQYF.

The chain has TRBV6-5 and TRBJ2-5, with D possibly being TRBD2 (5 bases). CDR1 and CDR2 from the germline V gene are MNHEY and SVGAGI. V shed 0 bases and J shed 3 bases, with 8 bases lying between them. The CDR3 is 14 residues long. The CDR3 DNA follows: TGTGCCAGCAGTTACTCACCCGGGAAAGAGACCCAGTACTTC. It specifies CASSYSPGKETQYF.

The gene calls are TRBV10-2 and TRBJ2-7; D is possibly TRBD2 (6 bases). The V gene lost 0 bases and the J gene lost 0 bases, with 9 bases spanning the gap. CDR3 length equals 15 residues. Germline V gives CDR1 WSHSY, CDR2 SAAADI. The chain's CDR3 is CASSESLARSYEQYF. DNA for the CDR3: TGCGCCAGCAGTGAGTCTCTAGCGCGCTCCTACGAGCAGTACTTC.

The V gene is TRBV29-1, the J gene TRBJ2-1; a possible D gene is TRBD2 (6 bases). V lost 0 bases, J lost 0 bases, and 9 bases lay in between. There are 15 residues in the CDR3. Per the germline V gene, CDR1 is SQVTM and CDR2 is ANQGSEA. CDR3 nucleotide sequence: TGCAGCGTTGAAGAGGAGGGCAACTCCTACAATGAGCAGTTCTTC. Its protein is CSVEEEGNSYNEQFF.

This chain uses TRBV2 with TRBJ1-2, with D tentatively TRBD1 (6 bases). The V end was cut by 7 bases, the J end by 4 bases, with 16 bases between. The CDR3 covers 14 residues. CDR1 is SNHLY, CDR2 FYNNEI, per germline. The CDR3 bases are TGTGCCAGCACAAACAGGGAGCTAGGCTATGGCTACACCTTC. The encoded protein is CASTNRELGYGYTF.

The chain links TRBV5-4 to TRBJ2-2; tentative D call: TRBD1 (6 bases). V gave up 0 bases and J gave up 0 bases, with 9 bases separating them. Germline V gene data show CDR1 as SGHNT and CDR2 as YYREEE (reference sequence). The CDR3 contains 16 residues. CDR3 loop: CASSLATGANTGELFF. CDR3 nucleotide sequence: TGTGCCAGCAGCTTGGCGACAGGTGCGAACACCGGGGAGCTGTTTTTT.

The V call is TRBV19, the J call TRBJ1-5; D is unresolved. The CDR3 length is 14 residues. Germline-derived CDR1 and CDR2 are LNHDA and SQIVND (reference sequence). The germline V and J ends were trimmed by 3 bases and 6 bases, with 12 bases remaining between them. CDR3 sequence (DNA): TGTGCCAGTAGTATGGGCTCTCTGAGTCAGCCCCAGCATTTT. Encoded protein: CASSMGSLSQPQHF. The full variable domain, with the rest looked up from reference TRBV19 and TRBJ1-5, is DGGITQSPKYLFRKEGQNVTLSCEQNLNHDAMYWYRQDPGQGLRLIYYSQIVNDFQKGDIAEGYSVSREKKESFPLTVTSAQKNPTAFYLCASSMGSLSQPQHFGDGTRLSIL.

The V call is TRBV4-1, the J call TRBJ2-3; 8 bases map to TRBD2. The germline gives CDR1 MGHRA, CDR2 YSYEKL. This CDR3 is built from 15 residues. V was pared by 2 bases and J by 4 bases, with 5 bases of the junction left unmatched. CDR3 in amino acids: CASSQMRGAADTQYF. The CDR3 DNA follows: TGCGCCAGCAGCCAAATGCGGGGGGCGGCAGATACGCAGTATTTT.

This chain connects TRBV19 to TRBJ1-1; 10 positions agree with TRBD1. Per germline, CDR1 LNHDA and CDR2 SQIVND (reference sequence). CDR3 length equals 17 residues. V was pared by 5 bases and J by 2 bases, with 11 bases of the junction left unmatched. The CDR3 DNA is TGTGCCAGTAGTCCGCTCCGGGACAGGGGAGTAAACACTGAAGCTTTCTTT. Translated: CASSPLRDRGVNTEAFF.

CDR3 protein: CASSMTSATYEQYF. The CDR3 nucleotides are TGTGCCAGCAGCATGACTAGCGCTACCTACGAGCAGTACTTC. The rearrangement joins TRBV5-4 to TRBJ2-7, with TRBD2 matching 8 bases. The CDR3 runs 14 residues. Looked up from germline, CDR1 is SGHNT and CDR2 is YYREEE (reference sequence). V shed 4 bases and J 2 bases; nucleotides not matched to a gene: 5.

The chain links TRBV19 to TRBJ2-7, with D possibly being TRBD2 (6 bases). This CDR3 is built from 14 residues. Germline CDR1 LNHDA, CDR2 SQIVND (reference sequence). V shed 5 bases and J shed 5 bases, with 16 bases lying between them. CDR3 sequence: CASSFGGRTNEQYF. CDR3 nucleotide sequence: TGTGCCAGTAGTTTCGGAGGGAGGACGAACGAGCAGTACTTC. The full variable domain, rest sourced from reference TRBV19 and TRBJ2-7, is DGGITQSPKYLFRKEGQNVTLSCEQNLNHDAMYWYRQDPGQGLRLIYYSQIVNDFQKGDIAEGYSVSREKKESFPLTVTSAQKNPTAFYLCASSFGGRTNEQYFGPGTRLTVT.

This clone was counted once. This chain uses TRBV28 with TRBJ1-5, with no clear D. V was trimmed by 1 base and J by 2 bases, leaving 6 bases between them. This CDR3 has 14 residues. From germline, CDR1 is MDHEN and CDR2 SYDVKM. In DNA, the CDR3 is TGTGCCAGCAGTTTATTGCGGGGCAATCAGCCCCAGCATTTT. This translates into CASSLLRGNQPQHF.

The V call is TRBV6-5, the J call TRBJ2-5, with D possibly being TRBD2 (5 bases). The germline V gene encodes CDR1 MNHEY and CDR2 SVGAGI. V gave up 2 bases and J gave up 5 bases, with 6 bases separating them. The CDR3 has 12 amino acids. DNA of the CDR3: TGTGCCAGCAGTTACGGCGGGGAGACCCAGTACTTC. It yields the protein CASSYGGETQYF.

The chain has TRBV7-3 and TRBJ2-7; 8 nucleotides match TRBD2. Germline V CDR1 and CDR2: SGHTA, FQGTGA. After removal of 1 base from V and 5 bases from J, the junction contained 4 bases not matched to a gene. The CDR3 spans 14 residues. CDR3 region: CASSLIGGGDEQYF. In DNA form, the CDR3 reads TGTGCCAGCAGCTTAATCGGGGGGGGCGACGAGCAGTACTTC.

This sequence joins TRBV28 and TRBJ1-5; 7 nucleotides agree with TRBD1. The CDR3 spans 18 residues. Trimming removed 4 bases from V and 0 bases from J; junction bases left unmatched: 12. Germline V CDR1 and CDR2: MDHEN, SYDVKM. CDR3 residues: CASSSIWMDRSSNQPQHF. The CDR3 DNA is TGTGCCAGCAGTTCAATATGGATGGACAGGTCTAGCAATCAGCCCCAGCATTTT.

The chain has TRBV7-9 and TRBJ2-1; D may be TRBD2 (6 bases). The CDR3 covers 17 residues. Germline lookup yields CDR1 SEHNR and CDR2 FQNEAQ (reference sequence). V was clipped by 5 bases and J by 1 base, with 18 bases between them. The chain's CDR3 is CASSRTSEGLSYNEQFF. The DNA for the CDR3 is TGTGCCAGCAGCAGGACTTCGGAGGGATTATCCTACAATGAGCAGTTCTTC.

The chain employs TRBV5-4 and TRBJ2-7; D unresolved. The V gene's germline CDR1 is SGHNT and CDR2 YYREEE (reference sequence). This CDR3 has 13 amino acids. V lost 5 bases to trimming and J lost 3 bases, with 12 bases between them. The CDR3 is CASSSVFGYEQYF. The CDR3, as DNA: TGTGCCAGCAGTTCGGTTTTTGGCTACGAGCAGTACTTC.

This chain's CDR3 is CASSWGLTRDTEAFF. The CDR3 DNA reads as TGTGCCAGCAGTTGGGGACTCACGAGGGACACTGAAGCTTTCTTT. The chain combines TRBV6-6 with TRBJ1-1; TRBD1 is a possible D gene (5 bases). V gave up 4 bases and J gave up 3 bases, with 15 bases separating them. Looked up from germline, CDR1 is MNHNY and CDR2 is SVGAGI (reference sequence). CDR3 size: 15 residues.

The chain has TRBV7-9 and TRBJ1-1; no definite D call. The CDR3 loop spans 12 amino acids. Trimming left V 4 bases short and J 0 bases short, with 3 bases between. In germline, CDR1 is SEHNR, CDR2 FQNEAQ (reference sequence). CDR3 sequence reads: CASSSMNTEAFF. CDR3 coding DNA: TGTGCCAGCAGCTCAATGAACACTGAAGCTTTCTTT.

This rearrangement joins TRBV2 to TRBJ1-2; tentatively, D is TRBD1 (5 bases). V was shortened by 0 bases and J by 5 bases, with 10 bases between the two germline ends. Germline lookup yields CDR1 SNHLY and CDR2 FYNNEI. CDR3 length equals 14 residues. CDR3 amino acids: CASSEARGLYGYTF. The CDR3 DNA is TGTGCCAGCAGTGAAGCTCGGGGACTTTATGGCTACACCTTC.

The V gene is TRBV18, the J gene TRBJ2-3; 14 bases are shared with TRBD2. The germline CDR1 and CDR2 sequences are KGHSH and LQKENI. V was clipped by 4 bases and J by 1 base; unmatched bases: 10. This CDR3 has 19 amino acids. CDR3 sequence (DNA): TGTGCCAGCTCACGGCGGCACGGGACTAGCGGGAGAGGCACAGATACGCAGTATTTT. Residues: CASSRRHGTSGRGTDTQYF.